The 28 T cell receptor beta chains below all came from one sample that was sequenced in a study of CD8 T cells in ankylosing spondylitis. General study points: Seemingly characteristic of ankylosing spondylitis blood was a TCR beta motif consisting of about 8 highly homologous variants.

For these TCRs, the target antigens are not known. TCRdb reprocessed the 5' RACE reads via MiXCR and lists one record per CDR3 protein. The repertoire has around 430,000 distinct CDR3 sequences, about a sixth of them found once; the top ten carry approximately 1%. Material for sequencing was blood, either unsorted or a sorted T cell fraction (not recorded which). The receptor source for this set is a male donor with ankylosing spondylitis.

This clonotype was recorded a few times. The J gene is TRBJ2-3, the V gene TRBV11-3, with 10 nucleotides matching TRBD2. CDR1 is SGHNT and CDR2 is YENEEA in the germline V gene. CDR3 length: 16 residues. The V and J ends lost 4 bases and 2 bases, in that order; junction bases with no gene match: 6. CDR3 protein: CASSWGSGGVTDTQYF. Written as DNA, the CDR3 is TGTGCCAGCAGCTGGGGAAGCGGGGGGGTCACAGATACGCAGTATTTT.

The chain links TRBV5-1 to TRBJ1-1; D is unresolved. V dropped 1 base and J dropped 1 base, with 20 bases sitting between them. Germline V gene data show CDR1 as SGHRS and CDR2 as YFSETQ. The CDR3 totals 18 residues. In DNA form, the CDR3 reads TGCGCCAGCAGCTTGTTGGTCCCCTCCTCCGCCTGGAACACTGAAGCTTTCTTT. This codes for CASSLLVPSSAWNTEAFF.

This clonotype turned up a few times. V usage is TRBV10-3 and J usage is TRBJ2-7; D is unresolved. Trimming cost V 5 bases and J 1 base, with 15 bases left between them. In germline, CDR1 is ENHRY, CDR2 SYGVKD. The CDR3 contains 15 residues. CDR3 bases: TGTGCCATCAGTCAGAGAGAACCCCCTTCCTACGAGCAGTACTTC. Translation gives CAISQREPPSYEQYF.

The V call is TRBV6-1, the J call TRBJ2-7; D possibly matches TRBD1 or TRBD2 (7 bases each). This CDR3 contains 14 residues. In germline, CDR1 is MNHNS, CDR2 SASEGT. V dropped 5 bases and J dropped 1 base, with 12 bases sitting between them. CDR3 sequence (DNA): TGTGCCAGCAGTCAGGGGGGGCAGTCCTACGAGCAGTACTTC. As protein: CASSQGGQSYEQYF.

The rearrangement joins TRBV11-2 to TRBJ2-1; D gene uncertain. The CDR3 runs 13 residues. Looked up from germline, CDR1 is SGHAT and CDR2 is FQNNGV. V lost 5 bases, J lost 9 bases, and 14 bases lay in between. CDR3 DNA: TGTGCCAGCAGCACCGGCCGCGTGGGTGAGCAGTTCTTC. The encoded protein is CASSTGRVGEQFF. Looking up the rest from reference TRBV11-2 and TRBJ2-1 gives the full variable domain: EAGVAQSPRYKIIEKRQSVAFWCNPISGHATLYWYQQILGQGPKLLIQFQNNGVVDDSQLPKDRFSAERLKGVDSTLKIQPAKLEDSAVYLCASSTGRVGEQFFGPGTRLTVL.

The genes are TRBV18 and TRBJ2-3; possibly TRBD1 for D (6 bases). Trimming stripped 8 bases from V and 6 bases from J, with 18 bases between. This CDR3 spans 14 amino acids. Germline CDR1 is KGHSH and CDR2 is LQKENI. CDR3 residues: CASRVQGSSDTQYF. The CDR3 bases are TGTGCCAGCCGCGTACAGGGCAGTTCGGATACGCAGTATTTT.

This clonotype has at least ten counts. The V call is TRBV12-3 or TRBV12-4, the J call TRBJ2-6; tentatively, D is TRBD1 (6 bases). The ends were cut back, 2 bases at V and 2 bases at J, with 13 bases in the middle. CDR3 length: 17 residues. CDR3 residues: CASSLLQGTAGANVLTF. For the CDR3, the DNA is TGTGCCAGCAGTTTACTACAGGGTACTGCTGGGGCCAACGTCCTGACTTTC.

This chain links TRBV20-1 with TRBJ1-2, with 8 bases matching TRBD1. Per germline, CDR1 DFQATT and CDR2 SNEGSKA (reference sequence). The CDR3 consists of 14 residues. V shed 4 bases and J 2 bases; nucleotides not matched to a gene: 6. The CDR3 loop is CSATAGGANYGYTF. DNA of the CDR3: TGCAGTGCTACCGCAGGGGGCGCCAACTATGGCTACACCTTC.

The V and J genes are TRBV29-1 and TRBJ2-3; 7 nucleotides match TRBD1. This CDR3 has 14 amino acids. V was pared by 5 bases and J by 3 bases, with 8 bases of the junction left unmatched. Germline-derived CDR1 and CDR2 are SQVTM and ANQGSEA. The CDR3 here is CSVTGEKVTDTQYF. In DNA form, the CDR3 reads TGCAGCGTTACAGGGGAAAAGGTGACAGATACGCAGTATTTT.

The V and J genes are TRBV6-1 and TRBJ1-1; perhaps TRBD1 as D (5 bases). This CDR3 is built from 13 residues. Trimming removed 8 bases from V and 3 bases from J, with 13 bases in between. Germline V lookup: CDR1 MNHNS, CDR2 SASEGT. The CDR3 loop reads CASGDGRYTEAFF. The CDR3 DNA reads as TGTGCCAGCGGGGACGGACGGTACACTGAAGCTTTCTTT.

The V call is TRBV11-2, the J call TRBJ2-1; 11 bases line up with TRBD2. Trimming cost V 3 bases and J 4 bases; bases outside gene matches: 8. The germline CDR1 and CDR2 sequences are SGHAT and FQNNGV. CDR3 size: 17 residues. DNA of the CDR3: TGTGCCAGCAGCTTTTATAGCGGGGGGGCACTTTACAATGAGCAGTTCTTC. It specifies CASSFYSGGALYNEQFF.

The sample holds many counts of this clonotype. The chain links TRBV20-1 to TRBJ1-2; 7 bases align to TRBD1. V shed 1 base, J shed 6 bases, and the junction held 11 bases outside the gene matches. The germline V gene has CDR1 DFQATT and CDR2 SNEGSKA (reference sequence). The CDR3 is 15 amino acids. The CDR3 DNA reads as TGCAGTGCTAGAGTACCAGGGGGGTCTCCTAATGGCTACACCTTC. The encoded protein is CSARVPGGSPNGYTF.

CDR3 in DNA: TGTGCCAGCAGTGGTACAAATGGTCAGCCCCAGCATTTT. Translated: CASSGTNGQPQHF. This chain links TRBV6-1 with TRBJ1-5; unclear D gene. The CDR3 loop spans 13 amino acids. With 4 bases removed from V and 6 bases from J, the gap between germline ends came to 10 bases. CDR1 MNHNS and CDR2 SASEGT come from the germline V gene.

This clonotype was detected a few times. This chain links TRBV15 with TRBJ2-3; TRBD2 aligns across 7 bases. The junction had 6 bases not matched to a gene; V was cut back by 0 bases and J by 3 bases. The CDR3 length is 16 residues. Germline V gene data show CDR1 as LNHNV and CDR2 as YYDKDF (reference sequence). CDR3 bases: TGTGCCACCAGCAGAGATTTGGGGGGGAAGACAGATACGCAGTATTTT. Amino acid sequence: CATSRDLGGKTDTQYF. Complete variable domain (other parts from reference TRBV15 and TRBJ2-3): DAMVIQNPRYQVTQFGKPVTLSCSQTLNHNVMYWYQQKSSQAPKLLFHYYDKDFNNEADTPDNFQSRRPNTSFCFLDIRSPGLGDTAMYLCATSRDLGGKTDTQYFGPGTRLTVL.

The rearrangement joins TRBV5-1 to TRBJ2-7; D is perhaps TRBD2 (5 bases). V shed 0 bases and J shed 0 bases, with 10 bases lying between them. CDR1 SGHRS and CDR2 YFSETQ come from the germline V gene. The CDR3 consists of 15 residues. CDR3 loop: CASSLDSGSSYEQYF. The CDR3 DNA is TGCGCCAGCAGCTTGGATTCGGGGTCCTCCTACGAGCAGTACTTC.

The chain employs TRBV6-1 and TRBJ2-3; 7 bases match TRBD2. The V gene's germline CDR1 is MNHNS and CDR2 SASEGT. The V segment lost 4 bases and the J segment 0 bases; nucleotides outside the gene matches: 4. The CDR3 sequence is 15 residues long. The chain's CDR3 is CASSARLASTDTQYF. In DNA, the CDR3 is TGTGCCAGCAGTGCCCGACTAGCTAGCACAGATACGCAGTATTTT.

This clonotype was recorded a few times. The chain is built from TRBV5-1 and TRBJ2-7, with 9 positions matching TRBD2. V was pared by 5 bases and J by 4 bases, with 7 bases of the junction left unmatched. CDR3 length: 14 residues. Per germline, CDR1 SGHRS and CDR2 YFSETQ. CDR3 nucleotides: TGCGCCAGCAGAAGTGGCGGGGGGGCTTACGAGCAGTACTTC. As protein: CASRSGGGAYEQYF.

This rearrangement joins TRBV24-1 to TRBJ2-3; 10 bases agree with TRBD2. V was pared by 4 bases and J by 0 bases, with 3 bases of the junction left unmatched. The germline V gene has CDR1 KGHDR and CDR2 SFDVKD. The CDR3 covers 16 residues. Here the CDR3 reads CATSDPTSGSTDTQYF. The CDR3 DNA follows: TGTGCCACCAGTGACCCGACTAGCGGGAGCACAGATACGCAGTATTTT.

This clonotype was recorded many times. The chain uses TRBV20-1 and TRBJ1-5; D not certain. CDR1 is DFQATT, CDR2 SNEGSKA, per germline (reference sequence). The CDR3 length is 12 residues. V lost 6 bases to trimming and J lost 4 bases, with 10 bases between them. CDR3 loop: CSARYTNQPQHF. The CDR3 bases are TGCAGTGCCAGATACACAAATCAGCCCCAGCATTTT.

The rearrangement joins TRBV28 to TRBJ2-7; D possibly uses TRBD1 or TRBD2 (6 bases each). CDR3 length equals 11 residues. CDR1 is MDHEN and CDR2 is SYDVKM in the germline V gene. The CDR3 DNA sequence: TGTGTGTCGGGGGCTAACAACGAGCAGTACTTC. Translation gives CVSGANNEQYF.

This clonotype was recorded a few times. The genes are TRBV3-1 and TRBJ1-2; no reliable D call. Trimming took 0 bases from V and 7 from J, leaving 6 bases between them. The CDR3 consists of 12 residues. Germline CDR1 is LGHDT and CDR2 is YNNKEL (reference sequence). CDR3 loop: CASSQDGGGYTF. In DNA form, the CDR3 reads TGTGCCAGCAGCCAAGATGGCGGTGGCTACACCTTC.

This clonotype was counted ten times or more. The V call is TRBV7-2, the J call TRBJ2-3; perhaps D is TRBD1 or TRBD2 (5 bases each). Per germline, CDR1 SGHTA and CDR2 FQGNSA. The CDR3 contains 14 residues. V was shortened by 0 bases and J by 2 bases, with 6 bases between the two germline ends. The CDR3 DNA follows: TGTGCCAGCAGCTTAGCGGGGACCACAGATACGCAGTATTTT. Translating gives CASSLAGTTDTQYF.

This clonotype was seen more than once but under ten times. V usage is TRBV6-2 or TRBV6-3 and J usage is TRBJ2-3; 7 nucleotides align to TRBD1. Germline CDR1 reads MNHEY; CDR2 reads SVGEGT. The CDR3 consists of 15 residues. Trimming took 6 bases from V and 2 from J; bases not matched to a gene: 8. The CDR3 DNA reads as TGTGCCAGCAGCTACGGACAGGTGCCCACAGATACGCAGTATTTT. Translated, it gives CASSYGQVPTDTQYF.

There are many counts of this clonotype. The rearrangement uses TRBV20-1 and TRBJ2-1; 8 nucleotides agree with TRBD2. From germline, CDR1 is DFQATT and CDR2 SNEGSKA (reference sequence). The CDR3 runs 15 residues. With 6 bases clipped from V and 4 bases from J, the junction kept 11 bases outside the gene matches. The chain's CDR3 is CSAKVLAGLYNEQFF. For the CDR3, the DNA is TGCAGTGCCAAGGTCCTAGCGGGTCTTTACAATGAGCAGTTCTTC.

There are many counts of this clonotype. J is TRBJ2-1 and V is TRBV4-3; D remains ambiguous. Germline-derived CDR1 and CDR2 are LGHNA and YSLEER. Between the trimmed V and J ends, which lost 0 bases and 0 bases, there was a span of 9 bases. The CDR3 has 16 residues. The CDR3 coding sequence is TGCGCCAGCAGCCAAGACTGGGCGGTCTCCTACAATGAGCAGTTCTTC. It specifies CASSQDWAVSYNEQFF.

V and J are TRBV3-1 and TRBJ2-7; D gene unclear. Trimming took off 4 bases at V and 6 bases at J, with 13 bases between the two ends. The CDR3 runs 13 residues. Per the germline V gene, CDR1 is LGHDT and CDR2 is YNNKEL (reference sequence). As DNA, the CDR3 is TGTGCCAGCAGCCGCCAACGTGAGTCCGAGCAGTACTTC. Translated, it gives CASSRQRESEQYF.

As for this clonotype: This may stem from a read error, because a much larger clone lies one nucleotide away. J is TRBJ1-5 and V is TRBV25-1; 7 bases fit TRBD1. The CDR3 is 15 residues long. Germline V CDR1 and CDR2: MGHDK, SYGVNS. The CDR3 sequence is CANSEGGRGNQPQHF. CDR3 DNA: TGTGCCAACAGTGAAGGGGGCAGGGGCAATCAGCCCCAGCATTTT.

The sample holds many counts of this clonotype. V gene TRBV12-3 or TRBV12-4 combines with J gene TRBJ2-3, with TRBD2 matching 8 bases. This CDR3 is built from 14 residues. With V trimmed by 1 base and J by 14 bases, 11 bases remained unmatched. In DNA, the CDR3 is TGTGCCAGCAGTTTAGTTTCCAGCGGGAGATCTTTGTATTTT. Encoded protein: CASSLVSSGRSLYF.